The 32 T cell receptor beta chains below all came from one sample that was sequenced in a study of blood T cell repertoires in COVID-19. Clones were read by immunoSEQ multiplex PCR, and TCRdb kept only the in-frame ones, dropping some. This sample has just over 300,000 clones; about 85% occur once, and the top ten carry around 2.1%. What was sequenced was peripheral blood. The receptor source for this set is a man between 18 and 35 years old with active or convalescent COVID-19.

This chain joins TRBV28 and TRBJ2-4, with D uncertain. From germline, CDR1 is MDHEN and CDR2 SYDVKM. The CDR3 extends over 14 amino acids. The V end was cut by 10 bases, the J end by 6 bases, with 19 bases between. CDR3 DNA sequence: TGTGCCACCTCCCCTGGGCACACCCGAAACATTCAGTACTTC. Translating it yields CATSPGHTRNIQYF. The entire variable domain, with the rest obtained from reference TRBV28 and TRBJ2-4, is as follows: DVKVTQSSRYLVKRTGEKVFLECVQDMDHENMFWYRQDPGLGLRLIYFSYDVKMKEKGDIPEGYSVSREKKERFSLILESASTNQTSMYLCATSPGHTRNIQYFGAGTRLSVL.

The chain joins TRBV7-2 to TRBJ2-2; D is uncertain. This CDR3 spans 15 amino acids. Germline CDR1 is SGHTA and CDR2 is FQGNSA. V lost 1 base to trimming and J lost 3 bases, with 9 bases between them. The CDR3 loop reads CASSLVHGHTGELFF. The CDR3 nucleotides read TGTGCCAGCAGCTTAGTACATGGGCACACCGGGGAGCTGTTTTTT. The full variable domain, with the rest looked up from reference TRBV7-2 and TRBJ2-2, is GAGVSQSPSNKVTEKGKDVELRCDPISGHTALYWYRQSLGQGLEFLIYFQGNSAPDKSGLPSDRFSAERTGGSVSTLTIQRTQQEDSAVYLCASSLVHGHTGELFFGEGSRLTVL.

In its sample, this clone was seen once. V usage is TRBV23-1 and J usage is TRBJ2-3; 7 bases align to TRBD1. TRBV23-1 is noted as an ORF with a role that remains uncertain. V lost 0 bases to trimming and J lost 0 bases; unmatched junction nucleotides: 12. The CDR3 runs to 19 residues. For the CDR3, the DNA is TGCGCCAGCAGTCAATCCCCTGGTCCCGGACAGGCTAGCACAGATACGCAGTATTTT. It is translated as CASSQSPGPGQASTDTQYF.

J is TRBJ2-1 and V is TRBV27, with 8 positions matching TRBD2. The CDR3 runs to 12 residues. From germline, CDR1 is MNHEY and CDR2 SMNVEV (reference sequence). Germline trimming cut 5 bases from V and 9 bases from J; bases unmatched to any gene: 3. The DNA for the CDR3 is TGTGCCAGCAGTAGCGGGAGTTCTGAGCAGTTCTTC. It is translated as CASSSGSSEQFF.

V usage is TRBV5-6 and J usage is TRBJ2-7; 7 nucleotides align to TRBD2. J was trimmed by 1 base and V by 4 bases; bases with no gene match: 11. Germline-derived CDR1 and CDR2 are SGHDT and YYEEEE. The CDR3 runs 16 residues. The chain's CDR3 is CASSRGGWDYSYEQYF. The DNA for the CDR3 is TGTGCCAGCAGCCGAGGCGGATGGGACTATTCCTACGAGCAGTACTTC.

The V call is TRBV3-1 (or the pseudogene TRBV3-2), the J call TRBJ2-1; the D is unclear. The CDR3 is made up of 12 amino acids. The germline V gene encodes CDR1 LGHDT and CDR2 YNNKEL (reference sequence). V lost 2 bases to trimming and J lost 10 bases, with 9 bases between them. CDR3 in amino acids: CASSQLGDEQFF. The CDR3 region has the DNA TGTGCCAGCAGCCAACTAGGAGACGAGCAGTTCTTC.

This sequence joins TRBV4-1 and TRBJ2-3, with 9 bases matching TRBD2. Germline V CDR1 and CDR2: MGHRA, YSYEKL. The trim removed 2 bases at V and 0 bases at J, leaving 3 bases unmatched. The CDR3 runs 16 residues. The CDR3 loop reads CASSQRLAASTDTQYF. The CDR3 nucleotides are TGCGCCAGCAGCCAACGACTAGCGGCGAGCACAGATACGCAGTATTTT.

This chain links TRBV2 with TRBJ1-5; D is uncertain. V was cut by 3 bases and J by 0 bases, with 15 bases left in between. The CDR3 consists of 17 residues. Germline CDR1 SNHLY, CDR2 FYNNEI. The CDR3 DNA reads TGTGCCAGCAGTGAGAGAAGCATACGCAATAGCAATCAGCCCCAGCATTTT. Encoded protein: CASSERSIRNSNQPQHF.

The chain's CDR3 is CASSKDRAGGVLGNTIYF. The CDR3 DNA follows: TGTGCCAGCAGCAAAGATAGGGCAGGGGGCGTCCTTGGAAACACCATATATTTT. The chain employs TRBV21-1 and TRBJ1-3; TRBD1, the table's D call, lacks a check against the DNA. TRBV21-1 is described as a pseudogene. The CDR3 is made up of 18 amino acids.

V is TRBV10-3 and J is TRBJ2-3, with 8 nucleotides matching TRBD2. V lost 2 bases and J lost 4; bases outside the gene matches: 5. This CDR3 region has 15 residues. Looked up from germline, CDR1 is ENHRY and CDR2 is SYGVKD. This CDR3 is CAISEGGRSSDTQYF. CDR3 coding DNA: TGTGCCATCAGTGAGGGCGGGAGGAGTTCAGATACGCAGTATTTT.

The chain links TRBV9 to TRBJ1-2; 7 bases agree with TRBD1. Trimming at V came to 3 bases and at J to 6 bases, leaving 8 bases not matched to a gene. Germline values: CDR1 SGDLS, CDR2 YYNGEE. The CDR3 sequence is 14 residues long. CDR3 region: CASSGLSTGNGYTF. CDR3 nucleotides: TGTGCCAGCAGCGGGCTCTCGACAGGGAATGGCTACACCTTC.

Written as DNA, the CDR3 is TGTGCCAGCAGTTACTCCCTCGGGATGGATGGCTACACCTTC. Translated, it gives CASSYSLGMDGYTF. The V gene is TRBV6-5, the J gene TRBJ1-2, with D uncertain. This CDR3 comprises 14 residues. Trimming pared 0 bases from V and 6 bases from J, leaving 11 bases between. CDR1 and CDR2 (germline): MNHEY, SVGAGI.

About this clone: Germline and junction disagree at one end, which may indicate a read error. The chain couples TRBV18 to TRBJ2-1; the match to TRBD2 covers 13 bases. The CDR3 length is 15 residues. The germline V gene has CDR1 KGHSH and CDR2 LQKENI. CDR3 in amino acids: CTSSPTSGGYNEQFF. In DNA, the CDR3 is TGTACCAGCTCACCGACTAGCGGGGGGTACAATGAGCAGTTCTTC.

The genes are TRBV7-8 and TRBJ1-4; D gene uncertain. This CDR3 region has 17 residues. Germline V gene sequence: CDR1 SGHVS, CDR2 FQNEAQ. The V end lost 0 bases, the J end lost 4 bases, and 15 bases lay between the germline ends. CDR3 bases: TGTGCCAGCAGCTTAGCCCGGGGAAGTCCGGATAATGAAAAACTGTTTTTT. Its protein is CASSLARGSPDNEKLFF.

Only a few counts were recorded for this clone. This chain joins TRBV7-8 and TRBJ1-1, with a possible D match to TRBD1 (6 bases). The V gene's germline CDR1 is SGHVS and CDR2 FQNEAQ. V dropped 1 base and J dropped 13 bases, with 13 bases sitting between them. This CDR3 region has 12 residues. DNA of the CDR3: TGTGCCAGCAGCTTAGGACCCGAGGGGGTTTTCTTT. This codes for CASSLGPEGVFF.

The chain is built from TRBV11-2 and TRBJ2-1; 9 bases are shared with TRBD2. The CDR3 runs to 17 residues. Germline CDR1 is SGHAT and CDR2 is FQNNGV. Unmatched junction bases numbered 10, after V lost 5 bases and J lost 2 bases. The CDR3 spells CASSPRSAGGPYNEQFF. Written as DNA, the CDR3 is TGTGCCAGCAGCCCAAGATCAGCGGGAGGACCCTACAATGAGCAGTTCTTC.

V usage is TRBV27 and J usage is TRBJ1-5; D unclear. This CDR3 region has 14 residues. V shed 2 bases and J shed 4 bases, with 9 bases lying between them. In germline, CDR1 is MNHEY, CDR2 SMNVEV (reference sequence). In DNA, the CDR3 is TGTGCCAGCAGTTTAGGGCAGTCAAATCAGCCCCAGCATTTT. This codes for CASSLGQSNQPQHF.

The chain carries TRBV18 and TRBJ2-7, with 11 bases lining up with TRBD2. There are 16 residues in the CDR3. Germline assignment: CDR1 KGHSH and CDR2 LQKENI. J was trimmed by 2 bases and V by 2 bases; bases with no gene match: 5. The CDR3 DNA is TGTGCCAGCTCACCAGCCTTTAGCGGGGGGGCCTACGAGCAGTACTTC. Translated: CASSPAFSGGAYEQYF.

J is TRBJ2-7 and V is TRBV5-4, with D perhaps TRBD1 (6 bases). Trimming left V 5 bases short and J 3 bases short, with 15 bases between. This CDR3 spans 14 amino acids. Germline lookup yields CDR1 SGHNT and CDR2 YYREEE (reference sequence). Here the CDR3 DNA reads TGTGCCAGCAGTTGGAACAGGGAGCGCTACGAGCAGTACTTC. It codes for CASSWNRERYEQYF.

V usage is TRBV7-9 and J usage is TRBJ2-7; 9 nucleotides agree with TRBD2. The CDR3 loop spans 13 amino acids. The V segment lost 4 bases and the J segment 5 bases; nucleotides outside the gene matches: 3. Germline CDR1 reads SEHNR; CDR2 reads FQNEAQ (reference sequence). The CDR3 spells CASSSGLAHEQYF. The CDR3, as DNA: TGTGCCAGCAGCTCGGGACTAGCCCACGAGCAGTACTTC.

This sequence joins TRBV10-3 and TRBJ2-3; tentatively, D is TRBD1 (5 bases). The CDR3 has 15 amino acids. The germline gives CDR1 ENHRY, CDR2 SYGVKD. V was clipped by 10 bases and J by 6 bases, with 23 bases between them. CDR3: CATAPTGALRDTQYF. The CDR3 DNA sequence: TGTGCCACCGCCCCTACAGGCGCCCTAAGGGATACGCAGTATTTT.

This clone was observed a few times. The V gene is TRBV15, the J gene TRBJ1-6, with TRBD1 matching 8 bases. Trimming removed 3 bases from V and 9 bases from J; junction bases left unmatched: 22. Germline V CDR1 and CDR2: LNHNV, YYDKDF (reference sequence). This CDR3 is built from 20 residues. For the CDR3, the DNA is TGTGCCACCAGCAGCTTTTCTCGGACAGGGTTAGGGAGCGGAAGTTCACCCCTCCACTTT. Amino acids: CATSSFSRTGLGSGSSPLHF.

CDR3: CASSYPETGLNTEAFF. The DNA of the CDR3 is TGTGCCAGCAGTTACCCCGAAACAGGGTTGAACACTGAAGCTTTCTTT. This chain links TRBV28 with TRBJ1-1; a possible D gene is TRBD1 (6 bases). CDR1 MDHEN and CDR2 SYDVKM come from the germline V gene. The germline V and J ends were trimmed by 4 bases and 0 bases, with 15 bases remaining between them. The CDR3 runs to 16 residues.

A single count supports this clone. This rearrangement joins TRBV24-1 to TRBJ2-1; TRBD1 agrees at 9 bases. From germline, CDR1 is KGHDR and CDR2 SFDVKD. V trimming: 4 bases; J trimming: 7 bases; junction bases outside the gene matches: 7. CDR3 length: 15 residues. CDR3 sequence: CATSDPGQGRNEQFF. The CDR3 DNA is TGTGCCACCAGTGACCCGGGACAGGGTAGGAATGAGCAGTTCTTC.

J is TRBJ2-2 and V is TRBV9, with 11 nucleotides matching TRBD2. Per the germline V gene, CDR1 is SGDLS and CDR2 is YYNGEE. Trimming removed 0 bases from V and 1 base from J; junction bases left unmatched: 2. CDR3 length: 17 residues. The CDR3 DNA reads TGTGCCAGCAGCGTAGAGGGACTAGCGGAGAACACCGGGGAGCTGTTTTTT. This translates into CASSVEGLAENTGELFF.

This sequence joins TRBV6-2 or TRBV6-3 and TRBJ2-6, with a possible D match to TRBD2 (6 bases). The CDR3 sequence is 15 residues long. V lost 5 bases and J 2 bases, leaving 10 bases between the germline ends. Per germline, CDR1 MNHEY and CDR2 SVGEGT. The CDR3: CASSNGGTGANVLTF. CDR3 coding DNA: TGTGCCAGCAGTAATGGGGGGACTGGGGCCAACGTCCTGACTTTC.

The chain recombines TRBV6-5 with TRBJ1-1, with a possible D match to TRBD1 (5 bases). This CDR3 spans 13 amino acids. Between the trimmed V and J ends, which lost 7 bases and 0 bases, there was a span of 9 bases. The germline V gene encodes CDR1 MNHEY and CDR2 SVGAGI. The CDR3 nucleotides read TGTGCCAGCAATAGACAGATGAACACTGAAGCTTTCTTT. It yields the protein CASNRQMNTEAFF.

The chain uses TRBV7-9 and TRBJ1-2; 7 nucleotides line up with TRBD1. Germline trimming cut 5 bases from V and 4 bases from J; bases unmatched to any gene: 4. The CDR3 sequence is 13 residues long. In germline, CDR1 is SEHNR, CDR2 FQNEAQ (reference sequence). The CDR3 coding sequence is TGTGCCAGCAGCCCCCAGGGGGGCTATGGCTACACCTTC. Protein: CASSPQGGYGYTF.

The V and J genes are TRBV6-5 and TRBJ1-1; perhaps TRBD1 as D (6 bases). Trimming took off 6 bases at V and 3 bases at J, with 14 bases between the two ends. The length of the CDR3 is 14 residues. Germline V gives CDR1 MNHEY, CDR2 SVGAGI. The CDR3 DNA is TGTGCCAGCAGAGATGGGACAAGCTACACTGAAGCTTTCTTT. Translated, it gives CASRDGTSYTEAFF.

This clone has just one count. V and J are TRBV19 and TRBJ1-4; D is undetermined. The length of the CDR3 is 14 residues. Germline loops: CDR1 LNHDA, CDR2 SQIVND (reference sequence). V was trimmed by 3 bases and J by 8 bases, leaving 13 bases between them. CDR3 DNA: TGTGCCAGTAGTATCTTCTCCACCGGGGAAAAACTGTTTTTT. Its protein product is CASSIFSTGEKLFF.

The chain joins TRBV2 to TRBJ1-2; the D is unclear. Per the germline V gene, CDR1 is SNHLY and CDR2 is FYNNEI. This CDR3 spans 17 amino acids. The V and J ends lost 3 bases and 0 bases respectively, with 17 bases between them. The chain's CDR3 is CASSDVKLEGANYGYTF. The CDR3 DNA sequence: TGTGCCAGCAGTGACGTTAAACTGGAGGGCGCTAACTATGGCTACACCTTC.

In its sample, this clone was seen many times. This sequence joins TRBV2 and TRBJ1-1; D remains ambiguous. With 6 bases removed from V and 0 bases from J, the gap between germline ends came to 8 bases. From germline, CDR1 is SNHLY and CDR2 FYNNEI. This CDR3 comprises 13 residues. CDR3 nucleotide sequence: TGTGCCAGCAGGTTAGACATGAACACTGAAGCTTTCTTT. Translation gives CASRLDMNTEAFF.